This T cell receptor beta chain was identified in a study of CD8 T cells in Susac syndrome. Overall study findings and caveats: The study recognized that its TCR sequencing and HLA analysis covered a relatively small number of individuals.

Random hexamers were used to reverse transcribe about 0.5 to 1 ug of RNA. One entry per CDR3 protein, called by TCRdb with MiXCR from the immunoSEQ multiplex PCR reads. The repertoire consists of about 200,000 distinct CDR3 sequences, with over 90% occurring once and the leading ten covering approximately 0.082%. TCR beta sequences were obtained from blood CD8+ and CD4+ T cells. The patients serving as multiple sclerosis controls were treatment-naive. They had stable or active relapsing-remitting disease and fulfilled revised McDonald criteria. TEMRA cells were FACS-enriched, unlike CD8+ and CD4+ T cells, which were negatively isolated. Germline CDR1 reads DFQATT; CDR2 reads SNEGSKA (reference sequence). The length of the CDR3 is 14 residues. Unmatched junction bases numbered 5, after V lost 5 bases and J lost 2 bases. A note on this clonotype: Its specificity is unknown.

The material sequenced was CD4+ T cells from PBMCs. The chain links TRBV20-1 to TRBJ1-2; TRBD1 matches 10 bases. The sequence was obtained from a human donor with multiple sclerosis. CDR3 protein: CSAPGQGVNYGYTF. CDR3 coding DNA: TGCAGTGCTCCCGGACAGGGGGTGAACTATGGCTACACCTTC.